This TCR beta chain was sequenced for a study of shared clonotypes between healthy human individuals. CD45RO-negative CD8 cells positively selected for CCR7 made up the naive population, which excluded terminally differentiated effector memory CD45RA+ cells. Germline values: CDR1 MNHEY, CDR2 SMNVEV (reference sequence). V was pared by 6 bases and J by 2 bases, with 10 bases between. The CDR3 length is 13 residues. TCRdb's table, derived via immunoSEQ multiplex PCR, lists solely in-frame clones and lacks some. The table lists 760,000 or so clones, 96% of them singletons, with around 0.25% in the top ten.

The clonotype originates from a man under 40 in good health. The rearrangement joins TRBV27 to TRBJ1-2; D is unclear. Material: naive CD8+ T cells sorted from blood. The CDR3 protein is CASSISVNYGYTF. The CDR3 region has the DNA TGTGCCAGCAGCATCTCCGTGAACTATGGCTACACCTTC.